This T cell receptor (beta chain) was profiled in a study of T cells in Graves' hyperthyroidism and ophthalmopathy. General study findings and limits: Peripheral blood also featured most of the thyroid clonotypes expanded above 0.001.

The investigators amplified TCR beta CDR3 regions from RNA transcripts. First-round RT-PCR with HTBI primers amplified the TCR CDR3 region. TCRdb itself ran the multiplex PCR reads through MiXCR, one entry per CDR3 protein. The sample carries 250,000 to 350,000 distinct CDR3 sequences, over 20% recorded once. This clonotype was seen a handful of times. Its cognate antigen is unknown. The study based diagnoses on clinical symptoms, serum thyroxine and TRAb, thyroid ultrasound and orbital computed tomography. Out of less than 12 ml of fresh peripheral blood came the PBMCs. Germline assignment: CDR1 SGHVS and CDR2 FNYEAQ. Deletions cut 3 bases from V and 7 bases from J, with 13 bases between. CDR3 length: 15 amino acids.

This TCR was recovered from a young man with Graves' ophthalmopathy. The sample consisted of blood. The genes are TRBV7-6 and TRBJ1-6, with a tentative D call TRBD1 (5 bases). The CDR3, as DNA: TGTGCCAGCAGCTTGGTGGGACCCTTCAATTCACCCCTCCACTTT. Residues: CASSLVGPFNSPLHF. The variable domain in full, with the rest retrieved from reference TRBV7-6 and TRBJ1-6, is GAGVSQSPRYKVTKRGQDVALRCDPISGHVSLYWYRQALGQGPEFLTYFNYEAQQDKSGLPNDRFSAERPEGSISTLTIQRTEQRDSAMYRCASSLVGPFNSPLHFGNGTRLTVT.